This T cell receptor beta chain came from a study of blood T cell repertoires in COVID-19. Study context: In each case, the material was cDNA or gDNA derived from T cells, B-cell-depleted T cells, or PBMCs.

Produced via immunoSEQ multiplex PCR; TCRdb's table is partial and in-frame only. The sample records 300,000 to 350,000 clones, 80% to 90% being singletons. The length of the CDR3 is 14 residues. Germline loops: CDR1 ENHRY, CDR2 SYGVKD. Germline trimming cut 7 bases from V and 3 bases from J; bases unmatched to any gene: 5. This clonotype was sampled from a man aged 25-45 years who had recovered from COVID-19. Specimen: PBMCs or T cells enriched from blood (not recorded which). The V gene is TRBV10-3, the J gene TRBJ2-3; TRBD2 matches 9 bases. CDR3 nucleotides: TGTGCCATCACCCAGCGGGGGGAGACAGATACGCAGTATTTT. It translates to CAITQRGETDTQYF.